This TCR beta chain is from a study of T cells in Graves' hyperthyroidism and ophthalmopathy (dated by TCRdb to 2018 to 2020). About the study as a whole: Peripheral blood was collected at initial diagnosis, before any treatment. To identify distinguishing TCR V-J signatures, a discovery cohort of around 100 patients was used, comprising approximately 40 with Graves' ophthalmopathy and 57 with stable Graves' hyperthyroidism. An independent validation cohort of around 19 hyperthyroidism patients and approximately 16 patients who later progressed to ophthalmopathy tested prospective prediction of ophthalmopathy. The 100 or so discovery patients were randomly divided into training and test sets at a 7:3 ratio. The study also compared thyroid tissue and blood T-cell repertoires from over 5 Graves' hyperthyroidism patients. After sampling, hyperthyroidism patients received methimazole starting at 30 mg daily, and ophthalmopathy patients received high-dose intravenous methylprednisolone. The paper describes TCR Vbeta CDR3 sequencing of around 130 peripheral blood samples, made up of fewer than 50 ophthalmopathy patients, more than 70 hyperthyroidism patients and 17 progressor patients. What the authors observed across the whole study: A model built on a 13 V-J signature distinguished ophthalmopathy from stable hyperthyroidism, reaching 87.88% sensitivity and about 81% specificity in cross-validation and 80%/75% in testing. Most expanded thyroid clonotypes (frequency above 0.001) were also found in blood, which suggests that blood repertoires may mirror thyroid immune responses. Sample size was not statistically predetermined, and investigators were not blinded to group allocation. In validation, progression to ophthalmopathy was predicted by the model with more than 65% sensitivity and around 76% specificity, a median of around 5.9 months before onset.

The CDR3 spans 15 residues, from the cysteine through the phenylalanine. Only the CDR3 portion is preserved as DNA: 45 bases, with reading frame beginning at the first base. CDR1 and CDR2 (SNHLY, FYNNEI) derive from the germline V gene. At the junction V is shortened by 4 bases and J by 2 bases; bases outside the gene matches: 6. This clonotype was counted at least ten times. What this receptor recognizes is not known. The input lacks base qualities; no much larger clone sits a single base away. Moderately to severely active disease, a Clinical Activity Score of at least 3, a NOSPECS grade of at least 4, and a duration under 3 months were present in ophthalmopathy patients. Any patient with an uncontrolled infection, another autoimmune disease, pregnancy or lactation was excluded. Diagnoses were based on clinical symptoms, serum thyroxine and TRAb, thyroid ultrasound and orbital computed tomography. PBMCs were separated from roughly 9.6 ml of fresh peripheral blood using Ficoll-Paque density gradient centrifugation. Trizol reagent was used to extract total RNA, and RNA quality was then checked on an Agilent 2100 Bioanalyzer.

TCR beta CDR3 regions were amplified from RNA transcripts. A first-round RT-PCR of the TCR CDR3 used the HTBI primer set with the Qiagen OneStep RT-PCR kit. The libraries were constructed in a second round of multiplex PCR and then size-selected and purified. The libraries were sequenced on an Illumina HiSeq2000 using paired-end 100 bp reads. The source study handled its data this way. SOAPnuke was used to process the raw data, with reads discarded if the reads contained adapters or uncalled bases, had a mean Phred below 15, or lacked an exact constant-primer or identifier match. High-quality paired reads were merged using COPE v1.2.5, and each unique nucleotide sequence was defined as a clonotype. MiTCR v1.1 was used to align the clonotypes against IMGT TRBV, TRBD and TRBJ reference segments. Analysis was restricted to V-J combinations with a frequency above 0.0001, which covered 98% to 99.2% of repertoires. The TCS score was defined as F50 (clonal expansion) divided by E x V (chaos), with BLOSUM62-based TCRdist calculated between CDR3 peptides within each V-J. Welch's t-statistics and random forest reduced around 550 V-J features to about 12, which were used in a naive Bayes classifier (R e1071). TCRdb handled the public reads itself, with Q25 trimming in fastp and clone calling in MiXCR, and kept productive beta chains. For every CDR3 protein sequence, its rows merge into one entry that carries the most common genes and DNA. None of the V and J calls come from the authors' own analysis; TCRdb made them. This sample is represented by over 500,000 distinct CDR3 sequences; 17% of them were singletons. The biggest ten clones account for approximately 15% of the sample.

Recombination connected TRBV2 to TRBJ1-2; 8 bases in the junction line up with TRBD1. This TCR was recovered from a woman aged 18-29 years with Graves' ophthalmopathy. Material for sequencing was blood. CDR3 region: CASSGGTGINYGYTF. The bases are TGTGCCAGCAGTGGAGGGACAGGAATAAACTATGGCTACACCTTC.